The 25 T cell receptor beta chains listed next were all sequenced from one sample in a study of T cell changes during pregnancy in multiple sclerosis. Libraries were prepared by immunoSEQ multiplex PCR; TCRdb keeps only in-frame clonotypes and omits some of them. Of about 69,000 clones in the sample, approximately 91% were seen once. This specimen was peripheral blood, taken in the third trimester of pregnancy. These receptors all come from a female donor with multiple sclerosis, enrolled in a pregnancy study.

The gene calls are TRBV5-4 and TRBJ1-6; possible D gene TRBD1, 5 bases. Trimming left V 0 bases short and J 8 bases short, with 6 bases between. Germline loops: CDR1 SGHNT, CDR2 YYREEE (reference sequence). This CDR3 spans 13 amino acids. Written as DNA, the CDR3 is TGTGCCAGCAGCTTGGTAGGGGATTCACCCCTCCACTTT. Its translation: CASSLVGDSPLHF.

The V call is TRBV11-2, the J call TRBJ1-6; 10 bases are a match to TRBD1. Trimming at V came to 5 bases and at J to 4 bases, leaving 5 bases not matched to a gene. CDR3 length: 16 residues. Per germline, CDR1 SGHAT and CDR2 FQNNGV. The CDR3 region has the DNA TGTGCCAGCAGCGACCGGGACAGGGGTTATAATTCACCCCTCCACTTT. Its translation is CASSDRDRGYNSPLHF.

This sequence joins TRBV4-2 and TRBJ2-5, with D possibly being TRBD2 (6 bases). This CDR3 has 16 amino acids. The V gene's germline CDR1 is LGHNA and CDR2 YNFKEQ. Trimming removed 1 base at V and 5 bases at J, with 17 bases between. The CDR3 DNA is TGTGCCAGCAGCCAAGGTGCCGGGACTCACTCGGAGACCCAGTACTTC. It codes for CASSQGAGTHSETQYF.

The sample holds one count of this clone. This chain joins TRBV10-2 and TRBJ1-1; a possible D gene is TRBD1 (5 bases). The ends were cut back, 8 bases at V and 2 bases at J, with 15 bases in the middle. Germline V gene sequence: CDR1 WSHSY, CDR2 SAAADI. CDR3 size: 14 residues. CDR3 sequence reads: CASVPSRANTEAFF. The DNA of the CDR3 is TGCGCCAGCGTACCCAGCAGGGCTAACACTGAAGCTTTCTTT.

This chain connects TRBV18 to TRBJ1-1; D is possibly TRBD1 (5 bases). Germline lookup yields CDR1 KGHSH and CDR2 LQKENI. The CDR3 totals 14 residues. Deletions cut 4 bases from V and 4 bases from J, with 13 bases between. DNA of the CDR3: TGTGCCAGCTCACTGGCCACAGGAACCACTGAAGCTTTCTTT. It specifies CASSLATGTTEAFF.

The V and J genes are TRBV6-5 and TRBJ1-4, with D maybe TRBD1 (5 bases). Germline V gene sequence: CDR1 MNHEY, CDR2 SVGAGI. CDR3 length: 14 residues. Trimming took off 6 bases at V and 0 bases at J, with 8 bases between the two ends. DNA of the CDR3: TGTGCCAGCAGAGACAGTGCAACTAATGAAAAACTGTTTTTT. Translation: CASRDSATNEKLFF.

This chain links TRBV10-2 with TRBJ1-1; 8 bases are shared with TRBD1. Germline V gene sequence: CDR1 WSHSY, CDR2 SAAADI. V was pared by 7 bases and J by 5 bases, with 15 bases of the junction left unmatched. There are 16 residues in the CDR3. DNA for the CDR3: TGCGCCAGCACCCCAGGACAGGGTGTGGGAGTAACTGAAGCTTTCTTT. This gives the protein CASTPGQGVGVTEAFF.

In this sample, this clone turned up once. The chain is built from TRBV27 and TRBJ2-1; 7 bases line up with TRBD2. The CDR3 sequence is 14 residues long. J was trimmed by 5 bases and V by 8 bases; bases with no gene match: 9. The germline V gene has CDR1 MNHEY and CDR2 SMNVEV (reference sequence). CDR3 region: CASSSRAGDNEQFF. The CDR3 DNA is TGTGCCAGCTCGTCTCGGGCGGGGGACAATGAGCAGTTCTTC.

The chain joins TRBV4-3 to TRBJ1-1; D remains unclear. The CDR3 covers 14 residues. Between the trimmed V and J ends, which lost 1 base and 5 bases, there was a span of 11 bases. CDR1 and CDR2 (germline): LGHNA, YSLEER. The CDR3 DNA reads TGCGCCAGCAGCCAAGGGCAGCGGTGGACTGAAGCTTTCTTT. It encodes CASSQGQRWTEAFF.

The chain couples TRBV7-2 to TRBJ2-3, with D tentatively TRBD2 (6 bases). V gave up 5 bases and J gave up 4 bases, with 16 bases separating them. Germline V gene lookup returns CDR1 SGHTA and CDR2 FQGNSA. The CDR3 has 15 amino acids. CDR3: CASSKERGTADTQYF. As DNA, the CDR3 is TGTGCCAGCAGCAAAGAACGGGGGACCGCAGATACGCAGTATTTT.

This sequence joins TRBV7-9 and TRBJ2-1, with 7 bases lining up with TRBD1. V lost 3 bases, J lost 2 bases, and 4 bases stayed unmatched. This CDR3 is built from 15 residues. Germline V gene sequence: CDR1 SEHNR, CDR2 FQNEAQ (reference sequence). CDR3 region: CASSLGTVPYNEQFF. The CDR3, as DNA: TGTGCCAGCAGCTTGGGGACAGTCCCCTACAATGAGCAGTTCTTC.

The chain has TRBV7-9 and TRBJ1-1, with D uncertain. The V end was cut by 5 bases, the J end by 0 bases, with 7 bases between. Per the germline V gene, CDR1 is SEHNR and CDR2 is FQNEAQ (reference sequence). The CDR3 contains 13 residues. The CDR3 spells CASSPDMNTEAFF. CDR3 bases: TGTGCCAGCAGCCCAGATATGAACACTGAAGCTTTCTTT.

This chain connects TRBV28 to TRBJ1-2; D call uncertain. CDR3 length equals 13 residues. The V gene lost 3 bases and the J gene lost 3 bases, with 8 bases spanning the gap. CDR1 and CDR2 (germline): MDHEN, SYDVKM. This CDR3 reads CASSLFQDYGYTF. The CDR3 bases are TGTGCCAGCAGTTTGTTCCAGGACTATGGCTACACCTTC.

The chain is built from TRBV5-1 and TRBJ2-7; the D gene is possibly TRBD2 (6 bases). In germline, CDR1 is SGHRS, CDR2 YFSETQ. V gave up 4 bases and J gave up 3 bases, with 35 bases separating them. The CDR3 contains 21 residues. CDR3 sequence reads: CASSQGGHRGRGWGAGYEQYF. CDR3 in DNA: TGCGCCAGCAGCCAAGGAGGACACCGGGGTCGAGGGTGGGGAGCGGGCTACGAGCAGTACTTC.

CDR3 protein: CASSPGGGAYEQYF. CDR3 DNA sequence: TGTGCCAGCAGCCCCGGCGGAGGGGCCTACGAGCAGTACTTC. The chain uses TRBV7-3 and TRBJ2-7; possibly TRBD2 for D (6 bases). Trimming removed 5 bases at V and 2 bases at J, with 13 bases between. This CDR3 is 14 amino acids long. Per germline, CDR1 SGHTA and CDR2 FQGTGA. The variable domain in full, with the rest retrieved from reference TRBV7-3 and TRBJ2-7, is GAGVSQTPSNKVTEKGKYVELRCDPISGHTALYWYRQSLGQGPEFLIYFQGTGAADDSGLPNDRFFAVRPEGSVSTLKIQRTERGDSAVYLCASSPGGGAYEQYFGPGTRLTVT.

This chain joins TRBV2 and TRBJ2-5; D is unresolved. CDR1 SNHLY and CDR2 FYNNEI come from the germline V gene. This CDR3 spans 13 amino acids. V lost 8 bases and J 5 bases, leaving 15 bases between the germline ends. This chain's CDR3 is CASVLHLRETQYF. The CDR3 DNA reads TGTGCCAGCGTCCTCCACCTTCGGGAGACCCAGTACTTC. The full variable domain, with the rest looked up from reference TRBV2 and TRBJ2-5, is EPEVTQTPSHQVTQMGQEVILRCVPISNHLYFYWYRQILGQKVEFLVSFYNNEISEKSEIFDDQFSVERPDGSNFTLKIRSTKLEDSAMYFCASVLHLRETQYFGPGTRLLVL.

The V gene is TRBV18, the J gene TRBJ2-7; possible D gene TRBD1, 5 bases. Germline V lookup: CDR1 KGHSH, CDR2 LQKENI. The CDR3 length is 16 residues. Trimming removed 0 bases from V and 4 bases from J, with 16 bases in between. The CDR3, as DNA: TGTGCCAGCTCACCACCTGGAACAGGTCGACGTTACGAGCAGTACTTC. It translates to CASSPPGTGRRYEQYF.

V gene TRBV5-6 combines with J gene TRBJ2-2; maybe TRBD2 (7 bases). Germline CDR1 reads SGHDT; CDR2 reads YYEEEE. V shed 4 bases and J shed 6 bases, with 16 bases lying between them. The CDR3 totals 15 residues. Here the CDR3 DNA reads TGTGCCAGCAGCGGACGGGGGGCCTGGTCCGGGGAGCTGTTTTTT. Its protein product is CASSGRGAWSGELFF.

This clone turned up a few times. This sequence joins TRBV11-3 and TRBJ1-1, with D tentatively TRBD1 (6 bases). Germline V lookup: CDR1 SGHNT, CDR2 YENEEA. The CDR3 spans 17 residues. V dropped 5 bases and J dropped 1 base, with 20 bases sitting between them. In nucleotides, the CDR3 is TGTGCCAGCAGCCCTCGTTGGCCGGGGGGCTCGAACACTGAAGCTTTCTTT. Translating gives CASSPRWPGGSNTEAFF.

The CDR3 protein is CASSEVLAGGLQETQYF. The CDR3 nucleotides are TGTGCCAGCAGTGAAGTACTAGCGGGGGGCCTCCAAGAGACCCAGTACTTC. This sequence joins TRBV6-1 and TRBJ2-5; 12 nucleotides match TRBD2. The CDR3 runs 17 residues. CDR1 is MNHNS, CDR2 SASEGT, per germline. With 1 base clipped from V and 1 base from J, the junction kept 4 bases outside the gene matches.

This clone was detected once. This rearrangement joins TRBV6-1 to TRBJ2-7; no firm D call. From germline, CDR1 is MNHNS and CDR2 SASEGT. The CDR3 sequence is 14 residues long. Trimming left V 6 bases short and J 4 bases short, with 16 bases between. CDR3 region: CASRMVYSGYEQYF. CDR3 bases: TGTGCCAGCAGAATGGTTTATTCAGGTTACGAGCAGTACTTC.

This rearrangement joins TRBV6-6 to TRBJ1-2; D perhaps matches TRBD1 (5 bases). This CDR3 is built from 14 residues. The V gene's germline CDR1 is MNHNY and CDR2 SVGAGI (reference sequence). Trimming cost V 7 bases and J 8 bases, with 20 bases left between them. The CDR3 spells CASILQTVSGGYTF. In nucleotides, the CDR3 is TGTGCCAGCATCCTCCAGACAGTCTCCGGCGGCTACACCTTC.

This clone has a single count. The chain combines TRBV28 with TRBJ2-7; 9 positions match TRBD1. This CDR3 has 15 residues. Germline CDR1 reads MDHEN; CDR2 reads SYDVKM. V was clipped by 6 bases and J by 5 bases; unmatched bases: 11. CDR3 loop: CASSSAGTGFHEQYF. DNA for the CDR3: TGTGCCAGCAGCTCAGCCGGGACAGGGTTTCACGAGCAGTACTTC.

The V gene is TRBV4-1, the J gene TRBJ1-1; TRBD1 matches at 7 bases. This CDR3 is built from 16 residues. The J segment lost 4 bases and the V segment lost 4 bases, leaving 12 bases of the junction unmatched. Looked up from germline, CDR1 is MGHRA and CDR2 is YSYEKL. The CDR3 sequence: CASSPRNRGVGTEAFF. The CDR3 coding sequence is TGCGCCAGCAGCCCACGGAACAGGGGAGTAGGCACTGAAGCTTTCTTT.

The chain couples TRBV2 to TRBJ2-1, with 9 bases matching TRBD1. CDR1 is SNHLY, CDR2 FYNNEI, per germline. The CDR3 sequence is 15 residues long. J was trimmed by 2 bases and V by 6 bases; bases with no gene match: 5. CDR3 DNA: TGTGCCAGCAGGTTCGGGGACAGGGCCTACAATGAGCAGTTCTTC. It codes for CASRFGDRAYNEQFF.